Sequencing of this TCR beta chain was carried out in a study of T cells in Graves' hyperthyroidism and ophthalmopathy. The wider study: Peripheral blood specimens were obtained at initial diagnosis, prior to any treatment.

The sample holds many counts of this clonotype. Its antigen is not known. V was cut by 3 bases and J by 1 base, with 12 bases left in between. The CDR3 has 15 residues. Diagnosis rested on symptoms, serum thyroxine and TRAb, thyroid ultrasound, and orbital computed tomography. General study points: Among thyroid clonotypes expanded above 0.001, most also appeared in blood.

Researchers amplified the TCR beta CDR3 regions from RNA transcripts. A first-round RT-PCR of the TCR CDR3 used the HTBI primer set. One entry per CDR3 protein results from TCRdb running MiXCR on the multiplex PCR reads. The sample shows approximately 590,000 distinct CDR3 sequences, around 16% of them seen only once. The gene calls are TRBV12-3 or TRBV12-4 and TRBJ2-5; tentatively, D is TRBD2 (6 bases). Material: blood. The TCR comes from a woman in her twenties or thirties with Graves' hyperthyroidism. CDR3 protein: CASSLGEVFQETQYF. CDR3 nucleotides: TGTGCCAGCAGTTTGGGGGAGGTTTTCCAAGAGACCCAGTACTTC.